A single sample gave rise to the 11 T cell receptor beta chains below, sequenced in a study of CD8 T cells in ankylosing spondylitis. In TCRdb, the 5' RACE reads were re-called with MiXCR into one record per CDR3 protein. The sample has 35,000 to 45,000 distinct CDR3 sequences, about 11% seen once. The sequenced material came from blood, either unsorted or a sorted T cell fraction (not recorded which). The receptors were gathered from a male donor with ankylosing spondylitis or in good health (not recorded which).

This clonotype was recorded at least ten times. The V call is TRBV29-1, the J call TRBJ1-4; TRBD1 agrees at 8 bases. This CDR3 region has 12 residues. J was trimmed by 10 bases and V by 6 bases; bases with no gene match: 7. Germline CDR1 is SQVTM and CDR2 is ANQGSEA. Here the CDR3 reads CSVTTQGVKLFF. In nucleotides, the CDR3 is TGCAGCGTAACAACACAGGGGGTAAAACTGTTTTTT.

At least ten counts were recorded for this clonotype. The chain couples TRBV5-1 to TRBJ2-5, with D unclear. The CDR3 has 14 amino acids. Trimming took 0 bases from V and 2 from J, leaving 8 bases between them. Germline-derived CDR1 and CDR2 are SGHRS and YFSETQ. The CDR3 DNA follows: TGCGCCAGCAGCTTGGGACCGACACAAGAGACCCAGTACTTC. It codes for CASSLGPTQETQYF.

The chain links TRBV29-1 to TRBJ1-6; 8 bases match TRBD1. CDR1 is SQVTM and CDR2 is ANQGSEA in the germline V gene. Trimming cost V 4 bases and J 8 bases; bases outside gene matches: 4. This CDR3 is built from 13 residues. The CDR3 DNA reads TGCAGCGTTGGGGCAGGGGGCGATTCACCCCTCCACTTT. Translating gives CSVGAGGDSPLHF.

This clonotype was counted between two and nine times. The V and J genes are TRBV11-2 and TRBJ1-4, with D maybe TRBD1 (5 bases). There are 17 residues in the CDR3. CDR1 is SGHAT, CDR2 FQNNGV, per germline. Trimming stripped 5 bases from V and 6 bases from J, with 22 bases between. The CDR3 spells CASSLAASAAGYEKLFF. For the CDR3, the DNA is TGTGCCAGCAGCCTCGCGGCCTCGGCGGCAGGGTATGAAAAACTGTTTTTT.

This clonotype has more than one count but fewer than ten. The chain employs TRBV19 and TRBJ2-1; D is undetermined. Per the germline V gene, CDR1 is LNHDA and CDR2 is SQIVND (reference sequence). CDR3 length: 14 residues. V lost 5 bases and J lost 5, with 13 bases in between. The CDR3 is CASSWSYNDNEQFF. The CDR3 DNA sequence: TGTGCCAGTAGTTGGTCCTACAACGACAATGAGCAGTTCTTC.

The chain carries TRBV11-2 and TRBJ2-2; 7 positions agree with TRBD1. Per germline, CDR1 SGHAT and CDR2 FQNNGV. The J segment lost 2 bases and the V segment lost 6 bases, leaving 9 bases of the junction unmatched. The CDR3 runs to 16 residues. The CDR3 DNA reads TGTGCCAGCAGGCATACCGGGACAGATAACACCGGGGAGCTGTTTTTT. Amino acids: CASRHTGTDNTGELFF.

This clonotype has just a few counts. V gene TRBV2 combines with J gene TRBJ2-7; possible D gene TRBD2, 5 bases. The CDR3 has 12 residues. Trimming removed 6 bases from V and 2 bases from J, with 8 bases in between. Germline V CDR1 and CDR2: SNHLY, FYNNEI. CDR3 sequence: CASRRVPYEQYF. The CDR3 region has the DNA TGTGCCAGCAGGAGGGTTCCCTACGAGCAGTACTTC.

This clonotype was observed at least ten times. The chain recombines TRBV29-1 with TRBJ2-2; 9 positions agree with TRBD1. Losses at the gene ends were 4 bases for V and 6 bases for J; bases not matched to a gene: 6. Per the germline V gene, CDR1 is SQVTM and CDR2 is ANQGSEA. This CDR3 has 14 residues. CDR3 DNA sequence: TGCAGCGTTGCAGGGGGACAGGGCCCCGGGGAGCTGTTTTTT. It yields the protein CSVAGGQGPGELFF.

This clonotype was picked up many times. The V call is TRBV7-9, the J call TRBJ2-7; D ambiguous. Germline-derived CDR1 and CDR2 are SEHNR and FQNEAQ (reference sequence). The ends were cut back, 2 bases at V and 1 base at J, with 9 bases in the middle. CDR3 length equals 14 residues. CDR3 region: CASSLNSPSYEQYF. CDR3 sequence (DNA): TGTGCCAGCAGCTTAAATTCTCCTTCCTACGAGCAGTACTTC.

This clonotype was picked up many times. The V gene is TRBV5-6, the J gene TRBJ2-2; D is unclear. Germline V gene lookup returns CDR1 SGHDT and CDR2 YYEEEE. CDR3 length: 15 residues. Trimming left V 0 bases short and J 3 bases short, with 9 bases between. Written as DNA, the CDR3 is TGTGCCAGCAGCTTGGCCGGACGGGACACCGGGGAGCTGTTTTTT. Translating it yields CASSLAGRDTGELFF.

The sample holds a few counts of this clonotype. In DNA, the CDR3 is TGCAGTGCTAGAGCGGGACAGGTCCGGGATGAGCAGTTCTTC. This sequence encodes CSARAGQVRDEQFF. The V gene is TRBV20-1, the J gene TRBJ2-1; TRBD1 matches at 8 bases. The CDR3 contains 14 residues. CDR1 is DFQATT and CDR2 is SNEGSKA in the germline V gene (reference sequence). The J segment lost 8 bases and the V segment lost 1 base, leaving 7 bases of the junction unmatched.